Listed below are T cell receptor beta chains from one sample, sequenced in a study of T cells in Graves' hyperthyroidism and ophthalmopathy. TCRdb ran MiXCR on the multiplex PCR reads and lists one entry per CDR3 protein. The repertoire has 610,000 or so distinct CDR3 sequences, roughly 50% of them found once; the top ten carry around 7.7%. The sequenced sample consisted of peripheral blood or thyroid tissue (not recorded which). The receptors come from a young woman with Graves' hyperthyroidism. The CDR3 runs from the conserved cysteine through the conserved F or W. D genes are given only for firm matches. Only some rows state a clone size, as once, few, many or a class for expanded clones.

J,size,V,D,DNA,CDR3
TRBJ2-7,many,TRBV13,-,TGTGCCAGCAGCTCCAACGGACTTTCCTACGAGCAGTACTTC,CASSSNGLSYEQYF
TRBJ1-3,many,TRBV11-3,-,TGTGCCAGCAGCTTATCCTTCATCTCTGGAAACACCATATATTTT,CASSLSFISGNTIYF
TRBJ2-2,-,TRBV7-6,-,-,CASSLGNEQYFGPGTGELFF
TRBJ2-5,many,TRBV11-3,-,TGTGCCAGCAGCTTAGATCCTAGCGAAAAGACCCAGTACTTC,CASSLDPSEKTQYF
TRBJ1-4,many,TRBV11-3,-,TGTGCCAGCAGCTTTATCAATGAAAAACTGTTTTTT,CASSFINEKLFF
TRBJ1-5,many,TRBV6-5,TRBD1,TGTGCCAGCAGCAGGACAGGCCTTAATCAGCCCCAGCATTTT,CASSRTGLNQPQHF
TRBJ1-5,-,TRBV5-5,-,TGTGCCAGCAGCTTAGACAGAAGCAATCAGCCCCAGCATTTT,CASSLDRSNQPQHF
TRBJ2-2,few,TRBV24-1,-,TGTGCCACCAGTGATACCAGGGTTCACGGGGAGCTGTTTTTT,CATSDTRVHGELFF
TRBJ2-5,-,TRBV10-3,-,TGTGCCATCCCCAGGACGATAGGGGTCCAAGAGACCCAGTACTTC,CAIPRTIGVQETQYF
TRBJ1-1,-,TRBV9,TRBD1,TGTGCCAGCAGCGTACGTTCGCAGGGGGCGTTGAACACTGAAGCTTTCTTT,CASSVRSQGALNTEAFF
TRBJ1-2,-,TRBV14,-,TGTGCCAGCAGCCGGGGACGGAACTCTGGAAACACCTTC,CASSRGRNSGNTF
TRBJ2-7,many,TRBV27,-,TGTGCCAGCAGTCAACGGCCGGGAATCTACGAGCAGTACTTC,CASSQRPGIYEQYF
TRBJ2-5,many,TRBV7-2,-,TGTGCCAGCAGCTTAATTATCCTAGGGGGCCAGTACTTC,CASSLIILGGQYF
TRBJ2-5,many,TRBV7-6,-,TGTGCCAGCAGCTTAGCGGGGTTCCAAGAGACCCAGTACTTC,CASSLAGFQETQYF
TRBJ2-7,-,TRBV5-1,TRBD2,TGCGCCAGCAGGACCGGGGGCGGGAGGGCCTTC,CASRTGGGRAF
TRBJ2-2,few,TRBV4-2,-,TGTGCCAGCAGAGATAGCGGGAACACCGGGGAGCTGTTTTTT,CASRDSGNTGELFF
TRBJ1-1,-,TRBV29-1,-,TGCAGCGTTGAAGGGACAGACTACACTGAAGCTTTCTTT,CSVEGTDYTEAFF
TRBJ1-6,many,TRBV4-1,TRBD1,TGCGCCAGCAGCCAAGTAGGACAGGGTGGTTCACCCCTCCACTTT,CASSQVGQGGSPLHF
TRBJ2-7,once,TRBV12-3/TRBV12-4,-,TGTGCCAGTTGGGACGAGCAGTACTTC,CASWDEQYF
TRBJ2-7,few,TRBV12-3/TRBV12-4,TRBD1,TGTGCCAGCAGTTTAGAGGGGGCCACCTCCTACGAGCAGTACTTC,CASSLEGATSYEQYF
TRBJ2-1,-,TRBV7-9,-,TGTGCCAGCAGCCCGTGGGACGTAAGGACCATCTACAATGAGCAGTTCTTC,CASSPWDVRTIYNEQFF
TRBJ2-5,-,TRBV2,TRBD2,TGTGCCAGCAGTATGCTAGCGGGAGCCAATGAGACCCAGTACTTC,CASSMLAGANETQYF
TRBJ2-2,-,TRBV10-3,-,TGTGCCATCAGAGGAGGGACAGGGGAGCTGTTTTTT,CAIRGGTGELFF
TRBJ2-5,-,TRBV12-3/TRBV12-4,TRBD2,TGTGCCAGCAGCATAACTAGCGGGAGGGCGGAGACCCAGTACTTC,CASSITSGRAETQYF
TRBJ1-3,many,TRBV19,TRBD1,TGTGCCAGTAGAGACAGGGGGCGGGGAAACACCATATATTTT,CASRDRGRGNTIYF
TRBJ2-5,many,TRBV5-1,TRBD2,TGCGCCAGCAGCTTGACTAGCGGGACCTCCAAGACCCAGTACTTC,CASSLTSGTSKTQYF
TRBJ2-1,few,TRBV13,TRBD1,TGTGCCAGCAGCGACAGGGTTGATGAGCAGTTCTTC,CASSDRVDEQFF
TRBJ2-1,few,TRBV7-9,-,TGTGCCAGCAGCCTCGGTATAGCGCGGAATGAGCAGTTCTTC,CASSLGIARNEQFF
TRBJ2-5,many,TRBV7-2,-,TGTGCCAGCAGCTTAGGGGGCACAGGAGGCGTGTGGGAGACCCAGTACTTC,CASSLGGTGGVWETQYF
TRBJ2-3,-,TRBV10-3,-,TGTGCCCTAGGAGCCTCCACAGATACGCAGTATTTT,CALGASTDTQYF
TRBJ1-1,-,TRBV12-3/TRBV12-4,TRBD1,TGTGCCAGCAGCGTAGGGCCAGGGGGCTCTGAAGCTTTCTTT,CASSVGPGGSEAFF
TRBJ2-2,many,TRBV4-2,-,TGTGCCAGCAGCCAAGATTGGCAGTCGAACACCGGGGAGCTGTTTTTT,CASSQDWQSNTGELFF